The 15 T cell receptor beta chains listed next were all sequenced from one sample in a study of OX40 agonist ivuxolimab in advanced cancers. Library creation used the immunoSEQ multiplex PCR assay. TCRdb limited this immuneACCESS table to in-frame rearrangements with V and J called. A share of clones is missing; checked studies link under half to unresolved V genes, and the rest is unexplained. Within this sample are around 82,000 clones, with roughly 88% of them counted one time only. In total, the top ten clones hold less than 0.85% of the sample. Sequences were derived from CD4+ or CD8+ T cells sorted from blood, sampled in a trial of the OX40 agonist ivuxolimab. These receptor sequences come from an adult with an advanced solid tumor such as melanoma, head and neck, liver or kidney cancer.

V and J are TRBV28 and TRBJ2-2, with TRBD2 as a possible D gene (6 bases). The germline CDR1 and CDR2 sequences are MDHEN and SYDVKM. This CDR3 has 14 residues. V gave up 2 bases and J gave up 5 bases, with 9 bases separating them. CDR3 sequence reads: CASSLGGRTGELFF. Written as DNA, the CDR3 is TGTGCCAGCAGTTTAGGAGGGAGGACCGGGGAGCTGTTTTTT.

The V gene is TRBV5-1, the J gene TRBJ2-5; tentative D call: TRBD1 (5 bases). Matching the DNA end better, TRBJ2-7 makes the J call doubtful. Germline lookup yields CDR1 SGHRS and CDR2 YFSETQ. This CDR3 region has 17 residues. CDR3 in amino acids: CASSQDPQGRNSYEQYF. The CDR3 DNA is TGCGCCAGCAGCCAGGATCCTCAGGGCCGGAACTCCTACGAGCAGTACTTC.

J is TRBJ2-1 and V is TRBV7-3; D tentatively reads TRBD1 or TRBD2 (5 bases each). The CDR3 sequence is 16 residues long. Germline CDR1 SGHTA, CDR2 FQGTGA. Trimming took 5 bases from V and 0 from J, leaving 14 bases between them. The CDR3 nucleotides read TGTGCCAGCAGCCAGGTGGGGGTCAGCTCCTACAATGAGCAGTTCTTC. This sequence encodes CASSQVGVSSYNEQFF.

The rearrangement joins TRBV11-2 to TRBJ2-5; TRBD1 is a possible D gene (5 bases). The J call is doubtful: the DNA matches TRBJ2-7 better. CDR1 and CDR2 (germline): SGHAT, FQNNGV. CDR3 length equals 14 residues. The CDR3: CASSLGQGMYEQYF. The CDR3 DNA sequence: TGTGCCAGCAGCTTAGGGCAGGGCATGTACGAGCAGTACTTC.

V and J are TRBV19 and TRBJ2-7; 11 bases are a match to TRBD1. With 6 bases clipped from V and 2 bases from J, the junction kept 3 bases outside the gene matches. This CDR3 is 14 amino acids long. The germline gives CDR1 LNHDA, CDR2 SQIVND (reference sequence). The CDR3 bases are TGTGCCAGTAGCAAGGGACAGGGGGCCTACGAGCAGTACTTC. Translating it yields CASSKGQGAYEQYF.

The chain carries TRBV7-9 and TRBJ2-2; 10 nucleotides match TRBD2. The CDR3 contains 17 residues. J lost 1 base, V lost 2 bases, and 4 bases had no gene match. CDR1 SEHNR and CDR2 FQNEAQ come from the germline V gene (reference sequence). The CDR3 region has the DNA TGTGCCAGCAGCTTATATCCTAGCGGGAGGAACACCGGGGAGCTGTTTTTT. It codes for CASSLYPSGRNTGELFF.

This chain connects TRBV5-6 to TRBJ2-7; 7 nucleotides align to TRBD2. Germline V CDR1 and CDR2: SGHDT, YYEEEE. V was pared by 1 base and J by 13 bases, with 8 bases of the junction left unmatched. This CDR3 spans 12 amino acids. CDR3 loop: CASSLRRTRAYF. The CDR3 DNA follows: TGTGCCAGCAGCTTGCGCAGGACTAGGGCTTACTTC.

V usage is TRBV30 and J usage is TRBJ1-2, with D perhaps matching TRBD1 (6 bases). Germline assignment: CDR1 GTSNPN and CDR2 SVGIG (reference sequence). The CDR3 contains 16 residues. The V and J ends lost 7 bases and 3 bases respectively, with 24 bases between them. CDR3 in amino acids: CASDNPTGYGDYGYTF. The CDR3 nucleotides are TGTGCCTCCGACAATCCAACAGGGTACGGGGACTATGGCTACACCTTC. Full variable domain (outside the CDR3, taken from reference TRBV30 and TRBJ1-2): SQTIHQWPATLVQPVGSPLSLECTVEGTSNPNLYWYRQAAGRGLQLLFYSVGIGQISSEVPQNLSASRPQDRQFILSSKKLLLSDSGFYLCASDNPTGYGDYGYTFGSGTRLTVV.

This sequence joins TRBV19 and TRBJ2-5; tentatively, D is TRBD1 or TRBD2 (5 bases each). Germline CDR1 is LNHDA and CDR2 is SQIVND (reference sequence). CDR3 length: 14 amino acids. V was clipped by 4 bases and J by 2 bases, with 11 bases between them. For the CDR3, the DNA is TGTGCCAGTAGTACGCCGGGGCTACAAGAGACCCAGTACTTC. Translating gives CASSTPGLQETQYF.

The CDR3 loop reads CASNSWASNQPQHF. DNA for the CDR3: TGTGCCAGCAACTCTTGGGCTTCCAATCAGCCCCAGCATTTT. The genes are TRBV6-1 and TRBJ1-5; D is undetermined. The germline V gene encodes CDR1 MNHNS and CDR2 SASEGT. The CDR3 extends over 14 amino acids. Trimming took 7 bases from V and 3 from J, leaving 13 bases between them.

The chain carries TRBV7-3 and TRBJ1-2, with 8 bases lining up with TRBD1. Germline assignment: CDR1 SGHTA and CDR2 FQGTGA. This CDR3 is built from 13 residues. Losses at the gene ends were 3 bases for V and 5 bases for J; bases not matched to a gene: 2. CDR3 nucleotides: TGTGCCAGCAGCTTCGGACAGGGTTATGGCTACACCTTC. Translating it yields CASSFGQGYGYTF.

V gene TRBV7-9 combines with J gene TRBJ1-2, with D maybe TRBD1 (6 bases). Germline V lookup: CDR1 SEHNR, CDR2 FQNEAQ (reference sequence). The CDR3 is 11 residues long. Between the trimmed V and J ends, which lost 5 bases and 7 bases, there was a span of 8 bases. CDR3 residues: CASSVQGGYTF. For the CDR3, the DNA is TGTGCCAGCAGCGTACAGGGTGGCTACACCTTC.

This clone appeared a few times. This sequence joins TRBV6-5 and TRBJ2-7; D perhaps matches TRBD1 (5 bases). CDR3 size: 15 residues. Trimming left V 7 bases short and J 0 bases short, with 16 bases between. In germline, CDR1 is MNHEY, CDR2 SVGAGI. The chain's CDR3 is CASKQEAGPSYEQYF. CDR3 DNA sequence: TGTGCCAGCAAACAAGAGGCAGGGCCCTCCTACGAGCAGTACTTC.

V is TRBV7-9 and J is TRBJ2-7; 9 positions match TRBD2. The CDR3 has 17 amino acids. CDR1 is SEHNR, CDR2 FQNEAQ, per germline (reference sequence). V was pared by 4 bases and J by 3 bases, with 13 bases of the junction left unmatched. CDR3 DNA: TGTGCCAGCAGCTCAACGGATCTAGCGGGACTTTTCTACGAGCAGTACTTC. It is translated as CASSSTDLAGLFYEQYF.

This clone has just one count. J is TRBJ2-5 and V is TRBV6-5; D gene unclear. The J call could be wrong; TRBJ2-7 is a better fit for the DNA end. The CDR3 spans 13 residues. Germline-derived CDR1 and CDR2 are MNHEY and SVGAGI. CDR3 nucleotide sequence: TGTGCCAGCAGTAGGACGATGGTTAACGAGCAGTACTTC. Translating it yields CASSRTMVNEQYF.